This T cell receptor beta chain was recovered during a study of beta chain features in type 1 diabetes. On the study more broadly: About 98,000,000 sorted cells were examined across all samples.

J was trimmed by 8 bases and V by 4 bases; bases with no gene match: 8. Per germline, CDR1 SQVTM and CDR2 ANQGSEA. This CDR3 is built from 13 residues. In the case of this clone: Its antigen is not known.

A single heparinised blood sample, averaging roughly 110 mL, was obtained per donor. Expressed TCRB transcripts were sequenced after all isolated RNA was converted to cDNA. Assay: immunoSEQ multiplex PCR; the TCRdb copy retains only in-frame clones and omits some. This table has around 330,000 clones, 11% appearing once. General study findings and limits: Fewer junction insertions and more nucleotide deletions appeared in type 1 diabetes patients. Patients' naive, central memory and regulatory TCRB repertoires appeared more alike than those of healthy donors.

The chain has TRBV29-1 and TRBJ1-2; 9 bases fit TRBD1. The clonotype comes from a woman aged 25 to 39 in good health. Sequences were obtained from naive CD4+ T cells from blood. Written as DNA, the CDR3 is TGCAGCGTTGGGGGACAGGGTCTTTTCGGCTACACCTTC. Its translation: CSVGGQGLFGYTF.